This is a list of T cell receptor beta chains from one sample in a study of shared clonotypes between healthy human individuals. Measured with immunoSEQ multiplex PCR; TCRdb has only the in-frame clones, and not every one. The sample has over a million clones; 78% are singletons. What was sequenced was memory CD4+ T cells from PBMCs. The receptors come from a man between 18 and 29 years old in good health. Some clones in this sample may be carry-over from other donors' samples. Both conserved end residues are part of each CDR3. The D gene is left open where the match is weak. Clone size appears in some rows only: once, few, many, or a class for an expanded clone.

J: TRBJ2-7; D: TRBD1; V: TRBV10-3; size: .; DNA: TGTGCCATCAGCCAGTTGGGACAGGGGTACGAGCAGTACTTC; CDR3: CAISQLGQGYEQYF
J: TRBJ1-2; D: .; V: TRBV28; size: .; DNA: TGTGCCAGCAGTCCGGTAGGGGGGTATGGCTACACCTTC; CDR3: CASSPVGGYGYTF
J: TRBJ2-5; D: .; V: TRBV2; size: .; DNA: TGTGCCAGCAGGGAGGGGTCCGAGACCCAGTACTTC; CDR3: CASREGSETQYF
J: TRBJ1-5; D: .; V: TRBV7-9; size: .; DNA: TGTGCCAGCAGCTTAGGGAGGACAGACGGAGGGCAGCCCCAGCATTTT; CDR3: CASSLGRTDGGQPQHF
J: TRBJ1-2; D: .; V: TRBV5-1; size: many; DNA: TGCGCCAGCAGCGCCGAAAACTATGGCTACACCTTC; CDR3: CASSAENYGYTF
J: TRBJ2-7; D: .; V: TRBV4-2; size: .; DNA: TGTGCCAGCAGCCAAGACGGTGGGGGGCGAAACGACGAGCAGTACTTC; CDR3: CASSQDGGGRNDEQYF
J: TRBJ1-1; D: .; V: TRBV19; size: .; DNA: TGTGCCCCGAGCAGGGTAGACACTGAAGCTTTCTTT; CDR3: CAPSRVDTEAFF
J: TRBJ1-2; D: TRBD1; V: TRBV9; size: once; DNA: TGTGCCAGCAGCGCCGCCAGGGGGCAAGGTGACTATGGCTACACCTTC; CDR3: CASSAARGQGDYGYTF
J: TRBJ1-2; D: .; V: TRBV28; size: .; DNA: TGTGCCAGCCTCATCACGGGGTCGAACTATGGCTACACCTTC; CDR3: CASLITGSNYGYTF
J: TRBJ2-4; D: .; V: TRBV2; size: .; DNA: TGTGCCAGCAGTGGACAGGACGACATTCAGTACTTC; CDR3: CASSGQDDIQYF
J: TRBJ2-5; D: .; V: TRBV29-1; size: .; DNA: TGCAGCGTTGTTGGGGGGGCCCAAGAGACCCAGTACTTC; CDR3: CSVVGGAQETQYF
J: TRBJ1-5; D: .; V: TRBV18; size: .; DNA: TGTGCCAGCTCACCACGGAGGGGTAGTCAGCCCCAGCATTTT; CDR3: CASSPRRGSQPQHF
J: TRBJ2-7; D: .; V: TRBV28; size: .; DNA: TGTGCCAGCAGCCTCCCTGGGTACGAGCAGTACTTC; CDR3: CASSLPGYEQYF
J: TRBJ2-3; D: .; V: TRBV18; size: once; DNA: TGTGCCAGCTCACCGGGACTTCGTATGGTCCCAGATACGCAGTATTTT; CDR3: CASSPGLRMVPDTQYF
J: TRBJ1-2; D: .; V: TRBV12-1; size: .; DNA: TGTGCCAGCAGCTTTCGGACAGGGGGCGATGGCTACACCTTC; CDR3: CASSFRTGGDGYTF
J: TRBJ2-2; D: .; V: TRBV7-9; size: few; DNA: TGTGCCAGCAGCTTAGCCCCTTTATTCGGTACCGGGGAGCTGTTTTTT; CDR3: CASSLAPLFGTGELFF
J: TRBJ1-2; D: TRBD1; V: TRBV27; size: .; DNA: TGTGCCAGCAGTTCGGACAGGGTCGGGGATGGCTACACCTTC; CDR3: CASSSDRVGDGYTF
J: TRBJ1-1; D: .; V: TRBV6-5; size: many; DNA: TGTGCCAGCAGTTATACGGTGAACACTGAAGCTTTCTTT; CDR3: CASSYTVNTEAFF
J: TRBJ1-3; D: TRBD1; V: TRBV9; size: .; DNA: TGTGCCAGCAGCGCGCCCCAGGGGGCTGGAAACACCATATATTTT; CDR3: CASSAPQGAGNTIYF
J: TRBJ2-1; D: TRBD2; V: TRBV27; size: .; DNA: TGTGCCTCGAATTCCGGGACTAGCTACAATGAGCAGTTCTTC; CDR3: CASNSGTSYNEQFF
J: TRBJ2-7; D: .; V: TRBV28; size: .; DNA: TGTGCCAGCAGTCCCCACCAGGGGCATCAGGGGAAGGGATTCTACGAGCAGTACTTC; CDR3: CASSPHQGHQGKGFYEQYF
J: TRBJ2-1; D: TRBD2; V: TRBV11-2; size: once; DNA: TGTGCCAGCAGCACACTAGCGGGAGGCCCGTACGATGAGCAGTTCTTC; CDR3: CASSTLAGGPYDEQFF
J: TRBJ2-1; D: .; V: TRBV5-1; size: few; DNA: TGCGCCAGCAGCTTGGATAGCAATGAGCAGTTCTTC; CDR3: CASSLDSNEQFF
J: TRBJ2-7; D: TRBD1; V: TRBV6-6; size: .; DNA: TGTGCCAGCAGTTACTCACAGGGGGCGAAGAACGAGCAGTACTTC; CDR3: CASSYSQGAKNEQYF
J: TRBJ2-3; D: .; V: TRBV2; size: .; DNA: TGTGCCAGCAGGAGTACGGAGTACCGCACAGATACGCAGTATTTT; CDR3: CASRSTEYRTDTQYF
J: TRBJ1-2; D: .; V: TRBV28; size: .; DNA: TGTGCCAGCAGTTTATCGGGAGGACAATCTAACTATGGCTACACCTTC; CDR3: CASSLSGGQSNYGYTF
J: TRBJ1-5; D: .; V: TRBV28; size: .; DNA: TGTGCCAGCATAAGGTCCTTATATAGCAATCAGCCCCAGCATTTT; CDR3: CASIRSLYSNQPQHF
J: TRBJ2-7; D: .; V: TRBV5-4; size: .; DNA: TGTGCCAGCGCCGCTCGGATGGGGGCGGGAAGCTCCTACGAGCAGTACTTC; CDR3: CASAARMGAGSSYEQYF
J: TRBJ2-3; D: .; V: TRBV4-1; size: .; DNA: TGCGCCAGCAGCCAATGGGGGGTTGGGGGATCAGATACGCAGTATTTT; CDR3: CASSQWGVGGSDTQYF
J: TRBJ2-7; D: TRBD1; V: TRBV5-1; size: .; DNA: TGCGCCAGCAGCTCCGAGTTAGGGGGCGCCGAGCAGTACTTC; CDR3: CASSSELGGAEQYF
J: TRBJ2-2; D: TRBD2; V: TRBV15; size: many; DNA: TGTGCCACCAGCAGAGGGGGACTAGGCCCCGCGAACACCGGGGAGCTGTTTTTT; CDR3: CATSRGGLGPANTGELFF
J: TRBJ2-7; D: .; V: TRBV19; size: .; DNA: TGTGCCAGCGGGGGGACAGGACCCTACGAGCAGTACTTC; CDR3: CASGGTGPYEQYF
J: TRBJ2-3; D: TRBD2; V: TRBV18; size: .; DNA: TGTGCCAGCTCACCACGGCTAGCGGGAGCAGGGGATACGCAGTATTTT; CDR3: CASSPRLAGAGDTQYF
J: TRBJ1-1; D: TRBD1; V: TRBV10-3; size: .; DNA: TGTGCCGCCCTGGGACAGGGCGGTGGAGCTTTCTTT; CDR3: CAALGQGGGAFF
J: TRBJ1-2; D: .; V: TRBV28; size: .; DNA: TGTGCCAGCTCGACGGGGTCCTCGGGTGGCTACACCTTC; CDR3: CASSTGSSGGYTF
J: TRBJ2-2; D: TRBD2; V: TRBV5-6; size: .; DNA: TGTGCCAGCAGCTCATCCGGGGGGACCGGGGAGCTGTTTTTT; CDR3: CASSSSGGTGELFF
J: TRBJ2-7; D: TRBD2; V: TRBV7-6; size: .; DNA: TGTGCCAGCAGCTTGGCTAGCGGGATCTACGAGCAGTACTTC; CDR3: CASSLASGIYEQYF
J: TRBJ1-4; D: .; V: TRBV27; size: .; DNA: TGTGCCAGCAGCCGAATGGGACAAAATGAAAAACTGTTTTTT; CDR3: CASSRMGQNEKLFF
J: TRBJ2-5; D: .; V: TRBV6-5; size: .; DNA: TGTGCCAGCAGCCGACCCGGGGGAGGAGGAGAGACCCAGTACTTC; CDR3: CASSRPGGGGETQYF
J: TRBJ2-5; D: .; V: TRBV30; size: .; DNA: TGTGCCTGGAGTCTGGAGACCCAGTACTTC; CDR3: CAWSLETQYF
J: TRBJ2-5; D: .; V: TRBV18; size: .; DNA: TGTGCCAGCTCACCACCGTCAGGGGATCACCAAGAGACCCAGTACTTC; CDR3: CASSPPSGDHQETQYF
J: TRBJ2-3; D: TRBD1; V: TRBV6-4; size: .; DNA: TGTGCCAGCAGTGACTCGACAGGGGCCACAGATACGCAGTATTTT; CDR3: CASSDSTGATDTQYF
J: TRBJ2-7; D: .; V: TRBV27; size: .; DNA: TGTGCCAGCAGTTTAGGGCGTACGGGGAGCTCCTACGAGCAGTACTTC; CDR3: CASSLGRTGSSYEQYF
J: TRBJ2-7; D: TRBD2; V: TRBV5-3; size: few; DNA: TGTGCCAGAAGCTTTGGCGGGAGGGCCCCCTACGAGCAGTACTTC; CDR3: CARSFGGRAPYEQYF
J: TRBJ2-3; D: TRBD2; V: TRBV4-1; size: .; DNA: TGCGCCAGCAGCGCCAGGACTAGCGTAGGAACAGATACGCAGTATTTT; CDR3: CASSARTSVGTDTQYF
J: TRBJ2-7; D: TRBD2; V: TRBV11-1; size: .; DNA: TGTGCCAGCAGCTTAGCAGTGACTAGCAGCTACGAGCAGTACTTC; CDR3: CASSLAVTSSYEQYF
J: TRBJ2-5; D: TRBD2; V: TRBV4-1; size: .; DNA: TGCGCCAGCAGCCTGGGACTAGCGGGAGTTGGCGAGACCCAGTACTTC; CDR3: CASSLGLAGVGETQYF
J: TRBJ2-5; D: .; V: TRBV29-1; size: .; DNA: TGCAGCGTTGGGACAAGGGAGACCCAGTACTTC; CDR3: CSVGTRETQYF
J: TRBJ2-1; D: TRBD1; V: TRBV18; size: few; DNA: TGTGCCAGCTCACCACTAACAGGGGGCGGCAATGAGCAGTTCTTC; CDR3: CASSPLTGGGNEQFF
J: TRBJ2-1; D: TRBD2; V: TRBV28; size: few; DNA: TGTGCCAGCAGTCTCGGCGGGAGGGCCGTCGGTGAGCAGTTCTTC; CDR3: CASSLGGRAVGEQFF
J: TRBJ2-1; D: .; V: TRBV18; size: .; DNA: TGTGCCAGCTCTCTCTACGGAGGGCCCTACAATGAGCAGTTCTTC; CDR3: CASSLYGGPYNEQFF